This passage covers 9 T cell receptor beta chains from one sample sequenced in a study of blood T cell repertoires in COVID-19. TCRdb's copy holds only in-frame clones and misses some; the assay was immunoSEQ multiplex PCR. The sample lists about 94,000 clones; about 80% were seen once. Material for sequencing was peripheral blood. The receptors originated from a human donor in a cohort sampled during active COVID-19.

This clone occurred once. V usage is TRBV9 and J usage is TRBJ2-7; perhaps TRBD2 as D (5 bases). The ends were cut back, 0 bases at V and 6 bases at J, with 13 bases in the middle. Germline CDR1 is SGDLS and CDR2 is YYNGEE. The CDR3 contains 14 residues. The CDR3 DNA is TGTGCCAGCAGCGTAGGTGGGAGAGTTGGCGAGCAGTACTTC. It is translated as CASSVGGRVGEQYF.

This chain links TRBV18 with TRBJ1-2; D is perhaps TRBD1 (5 bases). CDR3 size: 14 residues. Trimming pared 6 bases from V and 8 bases from J, leaving 19 bases between. Germline CDR1 is KGHSH and CDR2 is LQKENI. For the CDR3, the DNA is TGTGCCAGCTCGCTAATGGCAGGGAGGGACGGCTACACCTTC. It encodes CASSLMAGRDGYTF.

The chain employs TRBV29-1 and TRBJ1-1, with 8 bases identical to TRBD1. Trimming took 3 bases from V and 0 from J; bases not matched to a gene: 0. The CDR3 spans 13 residues. CDR1 is SQVTM and CDR2 is ANQGSEA in the germline V gene. CDR3 DNA: TGCAGCGTTGACAGGGGGCTGAACACTGAAGCTTTCTTT. Translating it yields CSVDRGLNTEAFF.

This CDR3 reads CASSFASGGWYGYTF. The CDR3 DNA reads as TGTGCCAGCAGTTTCGCGTCGGGGGGGTGGTATGGCTACACCTTC. The chain couples TRBV28 to TRBJ1-2, with D possibly matching TRBD1 (5 bases). Trimming left V 3 bases short and J 5 bases short, with 16 bases between. The CDR3 runs to 15 residues. The V gene's germline CDR1 is MDHEN and CDR2 SYDVKM.

This clone was counted only a few times. V gene TRBV6-2 or TRBV6-3 combines with J gene TRBJ2-1; the match to TRBD2 covers 9 bases. The V gene end was trimmed by 0 bases and the J gene end by 1 base; junction bases not matched to a gene: 10. The germline V gene encodes CDR1 MNHEY and CDR2 SVGEGT. This CDR3 has 19 amino acids. CDR3 nucleotide sequence: TGTGCCAGCAGTTACTCGATCTGGTCGGGACTAGCATCCTACAATGAGCAGTTCTTC. Its protein product is CASSYSIWSGLASYNEQFF.

This chain uses TRBV7-2 with TRBJ1-5; 12 bases agree with TRBD1. V dropped 8 bases and J dropped 2; count of bases not matched to a gene: 7. From germline, CDR1 is SGHTA and CDR2 FQGNSA. The CDR3 sequence is 16 residues long. CDR3 sequence (DNA): TGTGCCAGCGGGTGGGGGACAGGGGGCGGCAATCAGCCCCAGCATTTT. Translated: CASGWGTGGGNQPQHF.

This clone was detected only once. This chain uses TRBV5-8 with TRBJ2-3; D may be TRBD2 (5 bases). The germline V gene encodes CDR1 SGHTS and CDR2 YDEGEE. The V and J ends lost 1 base and 11 bases respectively, with 11 bases between them. The CDR3 totals 12 residues. This chain's CDR3 is CASSLKPGVQYF. The CDR3, as DNA: TGTGCCAGCAGCTTGAAACCCGGGGTGCAGTATTTT. Drawing the rest from reference TRBV5-8 and TRBJ2-3, the complete variable domain is EAGVTQSPTHLIKTRGQQATLRCSPISGHTSVYWYQQALGLGLQFLLWYDEGEERNRGNFPPRFSGRQFPNYSSELNVNALELEDSALYLCASSLKPGVQYFGPGTRLTVL.

The gene calls are TRBV9 and TRBJ2-7; possibly TRBD1 for D (5 bases). The CDR3 is 13 residues long. Looked up from germline, CDR1 is SGDLS and CDR2 is YYNGEE. The V end lost 4 bases, the J end lost 6 bases, and 14 bases lay between the germline ends. The CDR3 region is CASSPQGLREQYF. The CDR3 DNA follows: TGTGCCAGCAGCCCGCAGGGATTGCGCGAGCAGTACTTC. The full variable domain, completed using reference TRBV9 and TRBJ2-7, is DSGVTQTPKHLITATGQRVTLRCSPRSGDLSVYWYQQSLDQGLQFLIQYYNGEERAKGNILERFSAQQFPDLHSELNLSSLELGDSALYFCASSPQGLREQYFGPGTRLTVT.

The chain joins TRBV10-1 to TRBJ1-2; 10 bases fit TRBD1. Trimming removed 4 bases from V and 6 bases from J; junction bases left unmatched: 14. The germline gives CDR1 WNHNN, CDR2 SYGVQD (reference sequence). The CDR3 runs 17 residues. CDR3 amino acids: CASSAGDRGGREDGYTF. CDR3 DNA: TGCGCCAGCAGTGCAGGGGACAGGGGCGGAAGGGAGGATGGCTACACCTTC.